Listed here are 13 T cell receptor beta chains from one sample, sequenced in a study of T cell repertoires in cytomegalovirus infection. MiXCR, run by TCRdb on the reads, gives a single entry per CDR3 protein. The sample yields around 630,000 distinct CDR3 sequences, approximately 25% seen once. The specimen sequenced was CD8+ T cells from PBMCs. Receptor source: a human donor in good health (CMV status not recorded). Some clones in this sample may be carry-over from other donors' samples.

This clonotype was seen a single time. This chain joins TRBV6-1 and TRBJ2-3, with D possibly matching TRBD1 (6 bases). V was trimmed by 1 base and J by 3 bases, leaving 8 bases between them. The V gene's germline CDR1 is MNHNS and CDR2 SASEGT. The CDR3 length is 14 residues. The DNA of the CDR3 is TGTGCCAGCAGTGAAGTGGGGGCTACAGATACGCAGTATTTT. As protein: CASSEVGATDTQYF.

A few counts support this clonotype. CDR3 sequence reads: CASRPLGVAQPQHF. CDR3 nucleotide sequence: TGTGCCAGCAGGCCTCTCGGGGTCGCTCAGCCCCAGCATTTT. The chain uses TRBV28 and TRBJ1-5; D gene unclear. This CDR3 has 14 amino acids. Trimming pared 6 bases from V and 6 bases from J, leaving 15 bases between. Germline V gene data show CDR1 as MDHEN and CDR2 as SYDVKM.

J is TRBJ2-2 and V is TRBV6-5; D uncertain. V gave up 8 bases and J gave up 4 bases, with 8 bases separating them. The CDR3 has 12 residues. Germline V gene data show CDR1 as MNHEY and CDR2 as SVGAGI. The CDR3 nucleotides read TGTGCCAGCCAGGAGTCCACCGGGGAGCTGTTTTTT. Protein sequence: CASQESTGELFF.

The chain uses TRBV4-1 and TRBJ2-1, with 9 bases matching TRBD2. Germline values: CDR1 MGHRA, CDR2 YSYEKL. Trimming took 4 bases from V and 7 from J; bases not matched to a gene: 8. This CDR3 is 15 amino acids long. The CDR3 loop reads CASSPAGGPLNEQFF. CDR3 sequence (DNA): TGCGCCAGCAGCCCCGCGGGGGGGCCATTGAATGAGCAGTTCTTC.

This clonotype was seen at least ten times. The chain is built from TRBV7-6 and TRBJ1-2, with D possibly matching TRBD1 (6 bases). The CDR3 runs to 15 residues. V was clipped by 1 base and J by 4 bases, with 13 bases between them. The V gene's germline CDR1 is SGHVS and CDR2 FNYEAQ. The CDR3 DNA reads TGTGCCAGCAGCTTAGAGGGGGGGACCAGCTATGGCTACACCTTC. Protein sequence: CASSLEGGTSYGYTF.

Of note for this clonotype: This may stem from a read error, because a much larger clone lies one nucleotide away. For the CDR3, the DNA is TGTGCCAGTAGTATTCCTTCAGCCAACACTGAAGCTTTCTTT. This translates into CASSIPSANTEAFF. The gene calls are TRBV19 and TRBJ1-1, with unresolved D. The CDR3 covers 14 residues. CDR1 and CDR2 from the germline V gene are LNHDA and SQIVND (reference sequence). Trimming pared 3 bases from V and 2 bases from J, leaving 10 bases between.

The rearrangement links TRBV28 to TRBJ2-1; 9 positions agree with TRBD2. The V gene end was trimmed by 11 bases and the J gene end by 2 bases; junction bases not matched to a gene: 7. The germline gives CDR1 MDHEN, CDR2 SYDVKM. The CDR3 runs to 14 residues. The DNA of the CDR3 is TGTGCCTGGGGGAGCGGGGGGACCTACAATGAGCAGTTCTTC. Protein sequence: CAWGSGGTYNEQFF.

V usage is TRBV5-3 and J usage is TRBJ1-1, with D uncertain. TRBV5-3 is marked as an open reading frame, function uncertain. CDR3 size: 12 residues. V was cut by 8 bases and J by 6 bases, with 14 bases left in between. This chain's CDR3 is CASSGVKPEAFF. DNA of the CDR3: TGTGCCAGCAGCGGTGTAAAGCCTGAAGCTTTCTTT.

This clonotype appeared a few times. V and J are TRBV29-1 and TRBJ1-2; TRBD1 agrees at 8 bases. Germline trimming cut 4 bases from V and 4 bases from J; bases unmatched to any gene: 5. The CDR3 totals 13 residues. The V gene's germline CDR1 is SQVTM and CDR2 ANQGSEA. The CDR3 coding sequence is TGCAGCGTTGTAGGACAGGGAGCCTATGGCTACACCTTC. Translating it yields CSVVGQGAYGYTF.

This clonotype was observed a handful of times. CDR3 in DNA: TGTGCCAGCAGTGGACGTATTCCCTACGAGCAGTACTTC. It specifies CASSGRIPYEQYF. The gene calls are TRBV2 and TRBJ2-7, with D uncertain. The germline V gene has CDR1 SNHLY and CDR2 FYNNEI. The CDR3 consists of 13 residues. V lost 4 bases and J 2 bases, leaving 9 bases between the germline ends.

This clonotype occurred a few times. The chain links TRBV4-3 to TRBJ2-3; 14 nucleotides agree with TRBD2. The V gene end was trimmed by 2 bases and the J gene end by 3 bases; junction bases not matched to a gene: 16. The CDR3 contains 21 residues. CDR1 is LGHNA, CDR2 YSLEER, per germline. DNA for the CDR3: TGCGCCAGCAGCCAACTTTACTGGACTAGCGGGGGGTTGCAGGAAACAGATACGCAGTATTTT. Protein sequence: CASSQLYWTSGGLQETDTQYF.

The chain combines TRBV7-9 with TRBJ2-7; 7 bases align to TRBD1. With V trimmed by 6 bases and J by 3 bases, 5 bases remained unmatched. This CDR3 contains 13 residues. From germline, CDR1 is SEHNR and CDR2 FQNEAQ (reference sequence). CDR3 coding DNA: TGTGCCAGCAGAAAGGGACAGAGCTACGAGCAGTACTTC. Translating it yields CASRKGQSYEQYF.

Regarding this clonotype: Possible read error: a much larger clone is one base away. The rearrangement links TRBV7-4 to TRBJ2-7; D may correspond to TRBD1 or TRBD2 (5 bases each). V was shortened by 1 base and J by 12 bases, with 16 bases between the two germline ends. CDR3 length: 13 amino acids. Germline V gene lookup returns CDR1 SGHVT and CDR2 SQSDAQ. The CDR3 reads CASSLGGRGSTYV. CDR3 nucleotides: TGTGCCAGCAGCTTAGGGGGACGGGGTTCCACGTACGTC.